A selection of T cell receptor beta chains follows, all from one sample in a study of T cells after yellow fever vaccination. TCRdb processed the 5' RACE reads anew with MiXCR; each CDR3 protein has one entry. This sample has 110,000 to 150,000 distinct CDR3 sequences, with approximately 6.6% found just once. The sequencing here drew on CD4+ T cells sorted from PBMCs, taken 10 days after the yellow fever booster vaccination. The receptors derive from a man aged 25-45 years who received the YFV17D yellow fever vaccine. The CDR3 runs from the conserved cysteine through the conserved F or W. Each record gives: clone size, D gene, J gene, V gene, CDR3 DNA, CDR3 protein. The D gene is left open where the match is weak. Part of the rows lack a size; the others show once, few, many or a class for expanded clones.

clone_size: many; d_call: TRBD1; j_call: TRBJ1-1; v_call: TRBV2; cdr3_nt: TGTGCCAGTCGGACAGGGGGCAACACTGAAGCTTTCTTT; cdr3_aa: CASRTGGNTEAFF
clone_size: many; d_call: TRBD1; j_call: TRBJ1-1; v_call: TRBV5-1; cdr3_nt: TGCGCCAGCAGCTTAACCCAGGGGGCAAGGACAACTTTCTTT; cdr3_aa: CASSLTQGARTTFF
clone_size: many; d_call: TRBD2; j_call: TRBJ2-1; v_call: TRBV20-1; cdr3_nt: TGCAGTGCGCCCCACCGGGGGACTAGCGGAAACAATGAGCAGTTCTTC; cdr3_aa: CSAPHRGTSGNNEQFF
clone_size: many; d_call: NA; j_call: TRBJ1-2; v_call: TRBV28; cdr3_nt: TGTGCCAGCAGTTTTGTGCCAGGGGAGAACTATGGCTACACCTTC; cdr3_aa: CASSFVPGENYGYTF
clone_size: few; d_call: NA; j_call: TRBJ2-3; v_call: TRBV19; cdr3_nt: TGTGCCAGTAGTAGGGCCCGGGGCGCAGATACGCAGTATTTT; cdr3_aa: CASSRARGADTQYF
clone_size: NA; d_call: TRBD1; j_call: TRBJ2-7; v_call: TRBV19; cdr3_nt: TGTGCCAGTAGTGTGACAGGGGTCTCCTACGAGCAGTACTTC; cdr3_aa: CASSVTGVSYEQYF
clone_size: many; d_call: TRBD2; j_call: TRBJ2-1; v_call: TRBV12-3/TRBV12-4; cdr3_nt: TGTGCCAGCAGATCGCGGGAGGGAGCCTACAATGAGCAGTTCTTC; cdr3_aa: CASRSREGAYNEQFF
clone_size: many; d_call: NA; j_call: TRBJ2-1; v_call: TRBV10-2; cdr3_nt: TGCGCCAGCAGCCCAAGATACAATGAGCAGTTCTTC; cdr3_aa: CASSPRYNEQFF
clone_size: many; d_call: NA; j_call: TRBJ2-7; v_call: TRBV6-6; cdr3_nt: TGTGCCAGTCAGTTACTCCCCTACGAGCAGTACTTC; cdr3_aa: CASQLLPYEQYF
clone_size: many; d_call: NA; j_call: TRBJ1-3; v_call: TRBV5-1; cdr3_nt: TGCGCCAGCAGCTTGGCCGGTGGGAACTCTGGAAACACCATATATTTT; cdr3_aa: CASSLAGGNSGNTIYF
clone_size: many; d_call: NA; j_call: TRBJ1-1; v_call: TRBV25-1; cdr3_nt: TGTGCCAGCAGTGGACCAGTCGAGGCTTTCTTT; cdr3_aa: CASSGPVEAFF
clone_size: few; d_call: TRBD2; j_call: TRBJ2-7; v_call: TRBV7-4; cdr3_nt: TGTGCCAGCAGCTATAGCGGGAGCCCCTACGAGCAGTACTTC; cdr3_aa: CASSYSGSPYEQYF
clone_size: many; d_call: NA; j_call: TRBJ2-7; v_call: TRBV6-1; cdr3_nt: TGTGCCAGCAGTACCCAGGGATCTTCCTACGAGCAGTACTTC; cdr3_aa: CASSTQGSSYEQYF
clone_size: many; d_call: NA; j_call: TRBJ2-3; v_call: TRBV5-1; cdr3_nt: TGCGCCAGCATGATTCGTGGGTCTTACACAGATACGCAGTATTTT; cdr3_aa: CASMIRGSYTDTQYF
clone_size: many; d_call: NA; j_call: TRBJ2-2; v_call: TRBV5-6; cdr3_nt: TGTGCCAGCAGCCTCACCGGGGGCATCCGTCTTCGGGAGCTGTTTTTT; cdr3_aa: CASSLTGGIRLRELFF
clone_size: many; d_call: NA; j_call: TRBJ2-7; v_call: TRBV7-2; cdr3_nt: TGTGCCAGCAGCTTAGATTGGACTGAGGTGTACGAGCAGTACTTC; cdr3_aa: CASSLDWTEVYEQYF
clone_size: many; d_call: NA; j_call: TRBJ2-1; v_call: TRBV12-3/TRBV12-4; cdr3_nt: TGTGCCACCACCCTAGGGAATGAGCAGTTCTTC; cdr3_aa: CATTLGNEQFF
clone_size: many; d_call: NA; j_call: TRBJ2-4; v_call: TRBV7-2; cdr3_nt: TGTGCCGTAGGGAGGGCCAAAAACATTCAGTACTTC; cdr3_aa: CAVGRAKNIQYF
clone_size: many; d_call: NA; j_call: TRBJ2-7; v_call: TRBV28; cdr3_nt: TGTGCCAGCAGTTTAGGAGGTGGGATCCGCTCCGAGCAGTACTTC; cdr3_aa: CASSLGGGIRSEQYF
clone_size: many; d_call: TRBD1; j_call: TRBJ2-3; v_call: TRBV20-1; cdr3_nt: TGCAGTGCTATTAACGGGGCGGACAGGGCGGCCACGGATACGCAGTATTTT; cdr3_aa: CSAINGADRAATDTQYF
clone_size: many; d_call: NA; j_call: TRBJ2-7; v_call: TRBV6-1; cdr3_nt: TGTGCCAGCAGGGAACGGGGCGGAGGGTCCTACGAGCAGTACTTC; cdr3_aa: CASRERGGGSYEQYF
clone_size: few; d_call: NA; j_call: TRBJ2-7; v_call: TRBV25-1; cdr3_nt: TGTGCCAGCAGTGACGTTGGCCGGGTCGGGCAGTACTTC; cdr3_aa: CASSDVGRVGQYF
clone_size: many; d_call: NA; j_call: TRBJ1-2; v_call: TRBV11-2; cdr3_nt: TGTGCCAGCAGCTCCACCCTTCGCTATGGCTACACCTTC; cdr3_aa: CASSSTLRYGYTF
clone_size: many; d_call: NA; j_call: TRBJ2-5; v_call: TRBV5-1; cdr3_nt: TGCGCCAGCAGCACGATCACAGGAACACAAGAGACCCAGTACTTC; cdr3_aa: CASSTITGTQETQYF
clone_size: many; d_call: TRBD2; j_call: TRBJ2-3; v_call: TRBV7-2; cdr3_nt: TGTGCCAGCAGCTTAGTACTAGCGGGAGTGGATACGCAGTATTTT; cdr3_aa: CASSLVLAGVDTQYF
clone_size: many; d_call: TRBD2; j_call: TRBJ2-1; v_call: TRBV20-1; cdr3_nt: TGCAGTGCTAACCTGATGCGGGGGGCCTACAATGAGCAGTTCTTC; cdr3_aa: CSANLMRGAYNEQFF
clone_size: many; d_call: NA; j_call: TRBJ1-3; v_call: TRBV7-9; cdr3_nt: TGTGCCAGCAGCCTCGTATTTGCTCCATCTGGAAACACCATATATTTT; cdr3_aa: CASSLVFAPSGNTIYF
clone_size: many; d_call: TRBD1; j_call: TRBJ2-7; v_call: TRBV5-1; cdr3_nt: TGCGCCAGCAGCTGGCTGGCCCAGACAGGGGGGTCCTACGAGCAGTACTTC; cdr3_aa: CASSWLAQTGGSYEQYF
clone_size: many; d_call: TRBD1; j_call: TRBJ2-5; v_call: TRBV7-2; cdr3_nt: TGTGCCAGCAGCGCCGACCGGACAGGCGGAGAGACCCAGTACTTC; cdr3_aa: CASSADRTGGETQYF
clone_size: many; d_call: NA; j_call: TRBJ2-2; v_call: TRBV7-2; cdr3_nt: TGTGCCAGCAGCTTAGCGGCTACTACCACCGGGGAGCTGTTTTTT; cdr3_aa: CASSLAATTTGELFF
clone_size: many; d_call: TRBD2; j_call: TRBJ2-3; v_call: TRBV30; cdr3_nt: TGTGCCTGGAGCCGGGGACTAGCGGGAGGAGATACGCAGTATTTT; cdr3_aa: CAWSRGLAGGDTQYF
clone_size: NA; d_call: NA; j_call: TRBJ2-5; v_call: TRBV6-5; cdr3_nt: TGTGCCAGCACCAAGTCGGGGACCCAGTACTTC; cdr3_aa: CASTKSGTQYF
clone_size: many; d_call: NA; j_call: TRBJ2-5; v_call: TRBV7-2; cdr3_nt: TGTGCCAGCAGCTTAGTGGGCGGAGGGGGCCAAGAGACCCAGTACTTC; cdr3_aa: CASSLVGGGGQETQYF
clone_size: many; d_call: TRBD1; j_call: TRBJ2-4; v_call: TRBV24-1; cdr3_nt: TGTGCCACCAGTGATCCCCGGACAGGGGGGAACATTCAGTACTTC; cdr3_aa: CATSDPRTGGNIQYF
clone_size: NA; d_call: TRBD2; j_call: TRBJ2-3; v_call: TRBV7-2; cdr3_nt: TGTGCCAGCACCTCCGGGACTAGCGGGAGAGTAGATACGCAGTATTTT; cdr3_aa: CASTSGTSGRVDTQYF
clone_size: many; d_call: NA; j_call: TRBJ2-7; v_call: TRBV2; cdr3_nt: TGTGCCAGCAGTGAGACGATCGAGCAGTACTTC; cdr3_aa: CASSETIEQYF
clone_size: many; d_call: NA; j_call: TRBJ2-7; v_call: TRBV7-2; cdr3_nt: TGTGCCAGCAGCTTACAATCCGGGGTCTACGAGCAGTACTTC; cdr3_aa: CASSLQSGVYEQYF
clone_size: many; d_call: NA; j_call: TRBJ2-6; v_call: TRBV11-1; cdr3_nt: TGTGCCAGCAGCGCTCCGGGACGGGCAGCTTCTGGGGCCAACGTCCTGACTTTC; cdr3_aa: CASSAPGRAASGANVLTF
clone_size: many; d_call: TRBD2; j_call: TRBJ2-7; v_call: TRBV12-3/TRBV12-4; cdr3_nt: TGTGCCAGCAGTTCCCGGGCGGGAGGGCGTTGGGGGGACTTC; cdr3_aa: CASSSRAGGRWGDF
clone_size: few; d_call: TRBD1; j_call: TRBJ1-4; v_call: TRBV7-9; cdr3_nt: TGTGCCAGCAGCATCGACAGGGGGAAGGAAAAACTGTTTTTT; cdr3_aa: CASSIDRGKEKLFF
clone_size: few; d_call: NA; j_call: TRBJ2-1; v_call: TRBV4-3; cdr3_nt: TGCGCCAGCAGCCAAGACGCGGGTATTTCCTACAATGAGCAGTTCTTC; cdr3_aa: CASSQDAGISYNEQFF
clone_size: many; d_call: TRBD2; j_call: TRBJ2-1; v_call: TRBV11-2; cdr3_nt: TGTGCCAGCAGTCGAACCGGACTAGCGGGTTGTTCATTC; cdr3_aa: CASSRTGLAGCSF
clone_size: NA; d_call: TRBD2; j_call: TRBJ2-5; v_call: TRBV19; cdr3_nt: TGTGCCAGTAGTTCGCGGGGGTACCAAGAGACCCAGTACTTC; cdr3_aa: CASSSRGYQETQYF
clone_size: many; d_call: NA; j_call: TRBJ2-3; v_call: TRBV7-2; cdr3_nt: TGTGCCACCCACCGGGGTCTTCTTCAGTATTTT; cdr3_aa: CATHRGLLQYF
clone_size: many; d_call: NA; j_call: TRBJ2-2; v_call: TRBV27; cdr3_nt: TGTGCCAGCAGTTTACTAGCGTCGGACGGGGAGCTGTTTTTT; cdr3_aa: CASSLLASDGELFF
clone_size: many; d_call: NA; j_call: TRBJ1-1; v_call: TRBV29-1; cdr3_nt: TGCAGCGCCTTCAAGTCCCGGGACACTGAAGCTTTCTTT; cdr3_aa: CSAFKSRDTEAFF
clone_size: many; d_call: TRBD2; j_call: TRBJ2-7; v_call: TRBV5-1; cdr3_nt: TGCGCCAGTTCTAGCGGGGTCGCCTACGAGCAGTACTTC; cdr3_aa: CASSSGVAYEQYF
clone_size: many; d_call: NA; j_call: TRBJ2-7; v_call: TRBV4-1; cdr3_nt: TGCGCCAGCAGCCAAGAACTACTCAGGGATGGATCCTACGAGCAGTACTTC; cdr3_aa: CASSQELLRDGSYEQYF
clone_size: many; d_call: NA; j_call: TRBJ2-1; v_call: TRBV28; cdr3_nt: TGTGCCAGCAGTTTAGGGCCGCTGACTTACAATGAGCAGTTCTTC; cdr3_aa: CASSLGPLTYNEQFF
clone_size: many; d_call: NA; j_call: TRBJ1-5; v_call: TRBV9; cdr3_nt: TGTGCCAGCAGCGTAGGAGGGAGGTTGGGGGATGCGCCCCAGCATTTT; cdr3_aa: CASSVGGRLGDAPQHF
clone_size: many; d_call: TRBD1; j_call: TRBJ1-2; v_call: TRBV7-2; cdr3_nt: TGTGCCAGCAGCCCCACAGCGAGGGACAGGGCCTATGGCTACACCTTC; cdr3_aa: CASSPTARDRAYGYTF